The clone carrying this T cell receptor (beta chain) has at least ten counts. Its antigen is not identified. The data stem from a study of neurological immune-mediated disorders. Study observations and caveats: The absence of any CDR3 amino acid sequence shared by expanded clones across subjects suggests that repertoires were private in all groups.

Time point defined: longitudinal time-point 1 (baseline). A total of 2 million PBMCs stored at -80 degrees C provided the unsorted libraries. TCRdb called the 5' RACE reads again in MiXCR, with one record for every CDR3 protein. The data contain 55,000 to 80,000 distinct CDR3 sequences, about 13% of them singletons. Germline values: CDR1 SNHLY, CDR2 FYNNEI. The CDR3 extends over 16 amino acids. The V and J ends lost 2 bases and 4 bases respectively, with 14 bases between them. J is TRBJ2-2 and V is TRBV2; TRBD1 or TRBD2 may be the D gene (6 bases each). Sequencing was done on a sample of PBMCs. The TCR comes from a female donor with HTLV-1-associated myelopathy (HAM/TSP). CDR3 sequence reads: CASSEYGGGGTGELFF. In DNA, the CDR3 is TGTGCCAGCAGTGAATACGGGGGCGGTGGCACCGGGGAGCTGTTTTTT.